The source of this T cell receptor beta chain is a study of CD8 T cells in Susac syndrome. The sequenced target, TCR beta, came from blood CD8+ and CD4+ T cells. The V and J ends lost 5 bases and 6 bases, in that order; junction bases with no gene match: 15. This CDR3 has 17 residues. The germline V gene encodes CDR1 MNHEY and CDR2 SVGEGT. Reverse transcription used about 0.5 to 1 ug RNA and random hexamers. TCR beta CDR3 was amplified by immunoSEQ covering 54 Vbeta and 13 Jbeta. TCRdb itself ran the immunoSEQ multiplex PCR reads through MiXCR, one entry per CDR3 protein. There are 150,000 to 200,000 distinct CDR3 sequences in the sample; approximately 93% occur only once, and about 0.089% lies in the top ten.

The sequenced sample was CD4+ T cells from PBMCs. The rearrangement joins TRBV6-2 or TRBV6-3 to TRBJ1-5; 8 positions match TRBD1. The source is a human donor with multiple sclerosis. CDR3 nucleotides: TGTGCCAGCAGTGCATTAGGAGTGACAGGGGCGCGTCAGCCCCAGCATTTT. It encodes CASSALGVTGARQPQHF.